This note documents a single TCR beta chain sequence. The antigen remains unidentified. This sample is drawn from a study of PD-L1 blockade in urothelial cancer. Study at large: Patients arrived having already received 0 to 3 prior chemotherapy regimens. The analyses of blood took place 3 weeks (second dose) and 6 weeks after treatment start.

There are 13 residues in the CDR3. V lost 6 bases to trimming and J lost 5 bases, with 13 bases between them. Germline loops: CDR1 SNHLY, CDR2 FYNNEI. Indicated time point: peripheral blood 6 weeks after treatment start. Study-wide points: When measured at 3 weeks, tumor-associated blood clones expanded more in durable-benefit patients.

The repertoire was sequenced with immunoSEQ multiplex PCR; TCRdb's copy has only in-frame clones and lacks some. The sample shows about 41,000 clones, 70% to 90% of them seen only once. This sequence was found in a man aged 70 or older with urothelial cancer. The chain joins TRBV2 to TRBJ2-5, with a tentative D call TRBD2 (6 bases). The material sequenced was PBMCs, taken around atezolizumab (anti-PD-L1) treatment. The CDR3 DNA follows: TGTGCCAGCAGGACTAGTAGGGCGGAGACCCAGTACTTC. Translating it yields CASRTSRAETQYF. Combining the CDR3 with reference TRBV2 and TRBJ2-5 gives the whole variable domain EPEVTQTPSHQVTQMGQEVILRCVPISNHLYFYWYRQILGQKVEFLVSFYNNEISEKSEIFDDQFSVERPDGSNFTLKIRSTKLEDSAMYFCASRTSRAETQYFGPGTRLLVL.